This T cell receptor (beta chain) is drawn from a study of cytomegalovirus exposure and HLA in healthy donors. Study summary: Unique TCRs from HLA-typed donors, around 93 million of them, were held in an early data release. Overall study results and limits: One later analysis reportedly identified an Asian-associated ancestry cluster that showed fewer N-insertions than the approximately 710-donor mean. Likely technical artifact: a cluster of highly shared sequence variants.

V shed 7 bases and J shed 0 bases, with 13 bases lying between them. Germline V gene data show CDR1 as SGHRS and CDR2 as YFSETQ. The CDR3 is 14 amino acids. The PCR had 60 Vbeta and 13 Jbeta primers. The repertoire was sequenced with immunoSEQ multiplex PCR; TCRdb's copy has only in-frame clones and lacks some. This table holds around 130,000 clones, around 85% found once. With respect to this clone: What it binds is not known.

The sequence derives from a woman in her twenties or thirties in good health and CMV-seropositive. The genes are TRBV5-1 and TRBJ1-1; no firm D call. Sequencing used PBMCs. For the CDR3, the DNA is TGCGCCAGCCCGGGTCTACCTTTGAACACTGAAGCTTTCTTT. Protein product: CASPGLPLNTEAFF.